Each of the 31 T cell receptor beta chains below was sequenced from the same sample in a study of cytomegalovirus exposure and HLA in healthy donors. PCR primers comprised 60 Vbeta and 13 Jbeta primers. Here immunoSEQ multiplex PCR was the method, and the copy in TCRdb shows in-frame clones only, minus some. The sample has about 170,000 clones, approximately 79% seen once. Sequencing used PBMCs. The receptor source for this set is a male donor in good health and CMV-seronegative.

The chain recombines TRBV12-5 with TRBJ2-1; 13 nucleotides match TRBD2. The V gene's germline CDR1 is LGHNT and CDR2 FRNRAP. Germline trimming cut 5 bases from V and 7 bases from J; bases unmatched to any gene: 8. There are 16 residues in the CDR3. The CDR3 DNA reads TGTGCTAGTGGTCCCTGGACTAGCGGGGGACGGAATGAGCAGTTCTTC. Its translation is CASGPWTSGGRNEQFF.

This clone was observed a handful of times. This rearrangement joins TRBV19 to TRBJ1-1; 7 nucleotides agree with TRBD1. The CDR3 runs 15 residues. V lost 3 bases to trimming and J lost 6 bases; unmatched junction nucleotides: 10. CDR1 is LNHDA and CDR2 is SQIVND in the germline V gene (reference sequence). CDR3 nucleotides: TGTGCCAGTAGTATCCGAGGGAACAGGGGCGCTGAAGCTTTCTTT. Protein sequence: CASSIRGNRGAEAFF. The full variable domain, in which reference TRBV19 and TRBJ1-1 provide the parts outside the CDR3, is DGGITQSPKYLFRKEGQNVTLSCEQNLNHDAMYWYRQDPGQGLRLIYYSQIVNDFQKGDIAEGYSVSREKKESFPLTVTSAQKNPTAFYLCASSIRGNRGAEAFFGQGTRLTVV.

The CDR3 protein is CAWSAGSVLKDGYTF. The CDR3 DNA reads as TGTGCCTGGAGTGCCGGGTCCGTCCTCAAGGATGGCTACACCTTC. The chain links TRBV30 to TRBJ1-2; D is undetermined. This CDR3 is built from 15 residues. Trimming removed 1 base from V and 6 bases from J, with 18 bases in between. Germline values: CDR1 GTSNPN, CDR2 SVGIG (reference sequence).

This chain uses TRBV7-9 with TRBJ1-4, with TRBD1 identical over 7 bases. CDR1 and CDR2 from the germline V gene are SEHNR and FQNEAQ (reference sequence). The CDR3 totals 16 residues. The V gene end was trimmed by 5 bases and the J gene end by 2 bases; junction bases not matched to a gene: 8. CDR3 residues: CASSQDWDSTNEKLFF. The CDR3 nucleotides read TGTGCCAGCAGCCAAGATTGGGACAGTACTAATGAAAAACTGTTTTTT.

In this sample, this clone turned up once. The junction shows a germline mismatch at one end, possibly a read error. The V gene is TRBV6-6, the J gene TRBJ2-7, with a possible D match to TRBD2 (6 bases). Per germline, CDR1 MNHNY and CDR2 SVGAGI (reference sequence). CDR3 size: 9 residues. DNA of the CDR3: TGTGCCAGAGGGACGGGACTCCTCTTC. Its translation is CARGTGLLF.

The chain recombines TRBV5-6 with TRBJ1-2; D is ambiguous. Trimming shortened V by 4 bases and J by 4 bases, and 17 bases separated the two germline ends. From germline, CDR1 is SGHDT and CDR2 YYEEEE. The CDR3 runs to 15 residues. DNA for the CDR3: TGTGCCAGCAGCCGGACTCAACCGGGCACCTATGGCTACACCTTC. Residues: CASSRTQPGTYGYTF.

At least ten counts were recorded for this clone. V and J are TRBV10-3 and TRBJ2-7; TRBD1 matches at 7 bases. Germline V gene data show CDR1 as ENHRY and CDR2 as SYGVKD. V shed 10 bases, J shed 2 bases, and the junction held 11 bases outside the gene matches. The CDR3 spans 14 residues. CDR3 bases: TGTGCCACCCGGGACCGACAGGGTCCCTACGAGCAGTACTTC. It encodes CATRDRQGPYEQYF.

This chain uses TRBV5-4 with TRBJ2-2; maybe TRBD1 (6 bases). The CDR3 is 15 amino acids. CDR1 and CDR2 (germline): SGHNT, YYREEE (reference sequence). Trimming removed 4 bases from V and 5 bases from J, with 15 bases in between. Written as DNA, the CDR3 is TGTGCCAGCAGCCTAGACAGGAAGACAACCGGGGAGCTGTTTTTT. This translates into CASSLDRKTTGELFF.

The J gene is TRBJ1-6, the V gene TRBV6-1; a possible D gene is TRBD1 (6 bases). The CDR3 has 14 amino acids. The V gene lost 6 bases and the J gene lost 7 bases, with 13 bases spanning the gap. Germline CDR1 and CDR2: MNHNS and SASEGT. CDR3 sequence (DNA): TGTGCCAGCAGCACCGGGACACCAAATTCACCCCTCCACTTT. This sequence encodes CASSTGTPNSPLHF.

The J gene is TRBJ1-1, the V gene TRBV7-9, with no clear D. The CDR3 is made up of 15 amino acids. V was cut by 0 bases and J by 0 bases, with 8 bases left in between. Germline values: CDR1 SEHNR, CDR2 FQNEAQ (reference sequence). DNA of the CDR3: TGTGCCAGCAGCTTAGCGCGGCAGATGAACACTGAAGCTTTCTTT. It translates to CASSLARQMNTEAFF. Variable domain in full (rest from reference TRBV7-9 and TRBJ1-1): DTGVSQNPRHKITKRGQNVTFRCDPISEHNRLYWYRQTLGQGPEFLTYFQNEAQLEKSRLLSDRFSAERPKGSFSTLEIQRTEQGDSAMYLCASSLARQMNTEAFFGQGTRLTVV.

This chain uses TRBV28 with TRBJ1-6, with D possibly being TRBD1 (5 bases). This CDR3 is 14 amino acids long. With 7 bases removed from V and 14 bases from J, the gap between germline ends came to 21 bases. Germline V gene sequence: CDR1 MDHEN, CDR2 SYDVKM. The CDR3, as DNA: TGTGCCAGCAACCTTCAGGGAAGGGGATCGGCCCTCCACTTT. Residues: CASNLQGRGSALHF.

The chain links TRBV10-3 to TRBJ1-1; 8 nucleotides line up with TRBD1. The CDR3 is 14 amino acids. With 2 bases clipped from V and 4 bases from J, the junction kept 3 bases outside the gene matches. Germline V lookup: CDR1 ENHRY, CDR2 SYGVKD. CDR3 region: CAISEGQGPTEAFF. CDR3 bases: TGTGCCATCAGTGAGGGACAGGGCCCCACTGAAGCTTTCTTT.

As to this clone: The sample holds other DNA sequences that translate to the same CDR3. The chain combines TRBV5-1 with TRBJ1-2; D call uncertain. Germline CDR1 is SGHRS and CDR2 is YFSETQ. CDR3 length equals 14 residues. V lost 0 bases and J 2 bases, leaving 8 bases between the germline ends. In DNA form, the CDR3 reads TGCGCCAGCAGCTTGGGGCAGGTCAACTATGGCTACACCTTC. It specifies CASSLGQVNYGYTF.

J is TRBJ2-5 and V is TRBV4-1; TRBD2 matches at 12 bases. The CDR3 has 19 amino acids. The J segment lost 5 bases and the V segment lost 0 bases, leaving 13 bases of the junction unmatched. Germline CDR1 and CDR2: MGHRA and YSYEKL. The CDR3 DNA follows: TGCGCCAGCAGCCAAGACCCAAGACTAGCGGGGGCCCCTGAGGAGACCCAGTACTTC. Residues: CASSQDPRLAGAPEETQYF.

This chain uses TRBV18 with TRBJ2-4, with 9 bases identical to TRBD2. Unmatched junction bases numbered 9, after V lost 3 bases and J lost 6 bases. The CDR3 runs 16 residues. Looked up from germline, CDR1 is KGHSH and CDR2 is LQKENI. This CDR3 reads CASSPPSGTAANIQYF. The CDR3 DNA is TGTGCCAGCTCACCTCCTAGCGGGACAGCAGCAAACATTCAGTACTTC. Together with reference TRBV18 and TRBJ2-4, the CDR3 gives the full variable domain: NAGVMQNPRHLVRRRGQEARLRCSPMKGHSHVYWYRQLPEEGLKFMVYLQKENIIDESGMPKERFSAEFPKEGPSILRIQQVVRGDSAAYFCASSPPSGTAANIQYFGAGTRLSVL.

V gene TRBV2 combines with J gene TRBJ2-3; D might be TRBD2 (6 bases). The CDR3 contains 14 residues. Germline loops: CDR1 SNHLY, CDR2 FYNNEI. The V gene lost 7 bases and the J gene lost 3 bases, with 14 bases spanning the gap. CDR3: CASTELAATDTQYF. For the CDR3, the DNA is TGTGCCAGCACCGAACTAGCAGCTACAGATACGCAGTATTTT.

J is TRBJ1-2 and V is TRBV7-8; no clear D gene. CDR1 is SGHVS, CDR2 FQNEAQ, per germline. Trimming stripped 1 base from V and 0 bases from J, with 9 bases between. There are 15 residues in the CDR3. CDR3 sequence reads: CASSLGRETNYGYTF. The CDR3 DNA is TGTGCCAGCAGCTTAGGACGGGAAACTAACTATGGCTACACCTTC.

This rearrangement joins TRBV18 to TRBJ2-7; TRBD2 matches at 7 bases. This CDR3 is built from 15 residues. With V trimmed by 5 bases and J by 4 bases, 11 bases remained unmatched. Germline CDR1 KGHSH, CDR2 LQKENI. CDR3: CASSGGTSEWYEQYF. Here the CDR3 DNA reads TGTGCCAGCTCAGGCGGTACTAGCGAGTGGTACGAGCAGTACTTC.

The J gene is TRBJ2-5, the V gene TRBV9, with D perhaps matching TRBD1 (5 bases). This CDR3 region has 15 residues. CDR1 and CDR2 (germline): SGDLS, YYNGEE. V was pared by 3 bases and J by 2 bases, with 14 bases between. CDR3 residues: CASSGSGQGQETQYF. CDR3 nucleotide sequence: TGTGCCAGCAGCGGAAGTGGGCAGGGACAAGAGACCCAGTACTTC.

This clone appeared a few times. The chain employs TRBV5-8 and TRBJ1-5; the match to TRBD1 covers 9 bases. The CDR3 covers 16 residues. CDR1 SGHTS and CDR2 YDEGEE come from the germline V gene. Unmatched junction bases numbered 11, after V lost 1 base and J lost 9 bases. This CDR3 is CASSLTWDRADRPQHF. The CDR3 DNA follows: TGTGCCAGCAGCTTGACATGGGACAGGGCGGATCGGCCCCAGCATTTT.

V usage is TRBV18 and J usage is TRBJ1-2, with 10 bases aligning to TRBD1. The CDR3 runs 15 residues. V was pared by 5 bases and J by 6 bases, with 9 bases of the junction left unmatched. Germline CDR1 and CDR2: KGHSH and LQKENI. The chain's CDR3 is CASSSRQGADNGYTF. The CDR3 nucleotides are TGTGCCAGCTCATCCAGACAGGGGGCCGACAATGGCTACACCTTC.

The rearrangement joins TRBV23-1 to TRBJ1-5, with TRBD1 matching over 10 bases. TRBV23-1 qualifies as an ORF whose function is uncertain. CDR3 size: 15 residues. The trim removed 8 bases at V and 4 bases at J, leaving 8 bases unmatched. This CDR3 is CASDRGRIRNQPQHF. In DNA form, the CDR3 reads TGCGCCAGCGACAGGGGGCGGATCCGGAATCAGCCCCAGCATTTT.

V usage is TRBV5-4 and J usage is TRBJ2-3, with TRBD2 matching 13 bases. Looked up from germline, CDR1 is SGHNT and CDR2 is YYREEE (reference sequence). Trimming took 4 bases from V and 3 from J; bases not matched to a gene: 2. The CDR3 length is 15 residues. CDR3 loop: CASSRGLAGTDTQYF. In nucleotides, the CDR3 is TGTGCCAGCAGCCGGGGACTAGCGGGGACAGATACGCAGTATTTT.

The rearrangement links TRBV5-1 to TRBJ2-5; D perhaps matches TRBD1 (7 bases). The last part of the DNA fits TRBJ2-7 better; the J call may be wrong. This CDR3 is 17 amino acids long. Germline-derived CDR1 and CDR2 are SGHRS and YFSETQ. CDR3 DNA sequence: TGCGCCAGCAGCTTGGGACGCCGACCGCGGGACAGTGGCGAGCAGTACTTC. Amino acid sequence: CASSLGRRPRDSGEQYF.

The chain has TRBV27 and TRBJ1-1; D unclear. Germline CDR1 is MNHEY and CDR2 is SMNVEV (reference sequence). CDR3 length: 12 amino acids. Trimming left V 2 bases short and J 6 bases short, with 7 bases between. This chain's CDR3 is CASSLAGSEAFF. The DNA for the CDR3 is TGTGCCAGCAGTTTAGCGGGGTCTGAAGCTTTCTTT.

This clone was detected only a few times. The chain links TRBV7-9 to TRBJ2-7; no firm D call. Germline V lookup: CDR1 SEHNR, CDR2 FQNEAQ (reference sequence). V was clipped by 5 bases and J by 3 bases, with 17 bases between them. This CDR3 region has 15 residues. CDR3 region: CASSPLDVALYEQYF. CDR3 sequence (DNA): TGTGCCAGCAGCCCCCTAGATGTAGCTCTCTACGAGCAGTACTTC. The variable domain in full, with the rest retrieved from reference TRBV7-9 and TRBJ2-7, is DTGVSQNPRHKITKRGQNVTFRCDPISEHNRLYWYRQTLGQGPEFLTYFQNEAQLEKSRLLSDRFSAERPKGSFSTLEIQRTEQGDSAMYLCASSPLDVALYEQYFGPGTRLTVT.

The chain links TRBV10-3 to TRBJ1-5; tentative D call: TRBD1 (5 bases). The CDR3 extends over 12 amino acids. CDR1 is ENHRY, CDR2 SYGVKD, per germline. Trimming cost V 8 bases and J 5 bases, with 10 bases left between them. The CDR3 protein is CAIGTGDQPQHF. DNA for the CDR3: TGTGCCATCGGGACGGGAGATCAGCCCCAGCATTTT.

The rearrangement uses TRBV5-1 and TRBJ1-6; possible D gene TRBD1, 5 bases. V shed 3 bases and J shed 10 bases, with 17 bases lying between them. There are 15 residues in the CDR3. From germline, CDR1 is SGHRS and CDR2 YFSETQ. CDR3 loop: CASSSGGGYRSPLHF. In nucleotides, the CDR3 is TGCGCCAGCAGCTCCGGGGGAGGGTATCGGTCACCCCTCCACTTT.

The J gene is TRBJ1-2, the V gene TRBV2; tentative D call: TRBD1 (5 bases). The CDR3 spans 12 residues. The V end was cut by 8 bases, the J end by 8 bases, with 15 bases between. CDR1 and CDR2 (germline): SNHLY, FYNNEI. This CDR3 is CASGALLLGYTF. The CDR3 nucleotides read TGTGCCAGCGGGGCCCTCCTGCTAGGCTACACCTTC.

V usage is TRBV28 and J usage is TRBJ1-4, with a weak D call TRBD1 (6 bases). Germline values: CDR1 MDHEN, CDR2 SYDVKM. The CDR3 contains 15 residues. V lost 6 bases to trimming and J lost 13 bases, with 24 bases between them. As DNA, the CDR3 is TGTGCCAGCAGCTTCAGGACAGCGGCCCTTGGTAGACTGTTTTTT. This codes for CASSFRTAALGRLFF.

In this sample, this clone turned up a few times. CDR3 residues: CAISGQGGDQPQHF. CDR3 coding DNA: TGTGCCATCAGTGGACAGGGCGGGGATCAGCCCCAGCATTTT. The chain couples TRBV10-3 to TRBJ1-5; the match to TRBD1 covers 7 bases. The V and J ends lost 4 bases and 5 bases, in that order; junction bases with no gene match: 5. Germline V gene lookup returns CDR1 ENHRY and CDR2 SYGVKD. The CDR3 loop spans 14 amino acids.